Shown below are 27 T cell receptor beta chains from a single sample sequenced in a study of shared clonotypes between healthy human individuals. Assay: immunoSEQ multiplex PCR; the TCRdb copy retains only in-frame clones and omits some. Of 100,000 to 130,000 clones in the sample, 68% were seen once. Sequencing input: memory CD8+ T cells sorted from blood. As to subset: CD45RO+ cells pooled with CCR7-negative TemRA cells. The origin of the receptors is a woman between 25 and 40 years old in good health.

A word on this clone: A clone one base away is much larger, so this may be a read error. This rearrangement joins TRBV6-1 to TRBJ2-2; 7 bases match TRBD2. The germline gives CDR1 MNHNS, CDR2 SASEGT. The CDR3 has 13 amino acids. After removal of 8 bases from V and 3 bases from J, the junction contained 3 bases not matched to a gene. As DNA, the CDR3 is TGTGCCAGCGGGGCGGGGGACACCGGGGAGCTGTTTTTT. It translates to CASGAGDTGELFF.

Notes on this clone: Other DNA sequences in this specimen translate into the identical CDR3. The chain employs TRBV6-1 and TRBJ2-7; tentatively, D is TRBD1 (5 bases). The V end lost 6 bases, the J end lost 6 bases, and 12 bases lay between the germline ends. The CDR3 spans 12 residues. CDR1 MNHNS and CDR2 SASEGT come from the germline V gene. CDR3 bases: TGTGCCAGCAGAGATGGGGCAGGCGAGCAGTACTTC. This translates into CASRDGAGEQYF.

This clone occurred once. This rearrangement joins TRBV4-2 to TRBJ1-2, with D possibly TRBD1 on 5 matching bases. The germline gives CDR1 LGHNA, CDR2 YNFKEQ. The CDR3 consists of 14 residues. V shed 1 base and J shed 4 bases, with 10 bases lying between them. This CDR3 is CASSQAHTGYGYTF. In DNA, the CDR3 is TGTGCCAGCAGCCAAGCTCACACAGGCTATGGCTACACCTTC.

This clone was observed many times. The rearrangement uses TRBV7-2 and TRBJ1-1; 7 positions match TRBD1. Germline-derived CDR1 and CDR2 are SGHTA and FQGNSA. The trim removed 4 bases at V and 6 bases at J, leaving 11 bases unmatched. This CDR3 region has 15 residues. CDR3 bases: TGTGCCAGCAGCTATTGGACAGGAGGCTATCCTGAAGCTTTCTTT. This translates into CASSYWTGGYPEAFF. The whole variable domain, filled in from reference TRBV7-2 and TRBJ1-1, reads GAGVSQSPSNKVTEKGKDVELRCDPISGHTALYWYRQSLGQGLEFLIYFQGNSAPDKSGLPSDRFSAERTGGSVSTLTIQRTQQEDSAVYLCASSYWTGGYPEAFFGQGTRLTVV.

This clone has more than one count but fewer than ten. The chain recombines TRBV6-1 with TRBJ2-3; 9 bases are shared with TRBD1. The V gene end was trimmed by 0 bases and the J gene end by 6 bases; junction bases not matched to a gene: 4. There are 15 residues in the CDR3. Germline CDR1 and CDR2: MNHNS and SASEGT. CDR3 residues: CASSEAETGGDTQYF. DNA for the CDR3: TGTGCCAGCAGTGAAGCTGAAACAGGGGGCGATACGCAGTATTTT.

The chain joins TRBV7-8 to TRBJ2-7; 9 positions agree with TRBD2. CDR1 and CDR2 (germline): SGHVS, FQNEAQ. The CDR3 spans 15 residues. V gave up 3 bases and J gave up 6 bases; unmatched junction bases: 9. The DNA of the CDR3 is TGTGCCAGCAGCTTCCCGGGACTAGCCCTACTCGAGCAGTACTTC. It is translated as CASSFPGLALLEQYF.

The chain couples TRBV7-9 to TRBJ1-5; D is possibly TRBD1 (6 bases). The V gene's germline CDR1 is SEHNR and CDR2 FQNEAQ (reference sequence). There are 14 residues in the CDR3. The V gene lost 1 base and the J gene lost 3 bases, with 7 bases spanning the gap. The chain's CDR3 is CASSLGDINQPQHF. CDR3 sequence (DNA): TGTGCCAGCAGCTTAGGGGACATCAATCAGCCCCAGCATTTT.

The chain couples TRBV30 to TRBJ2-1; 9 bases are shared with TRBD2. V was pared by 1 base and J by 10 bases, with 14 bases of the junction left unmatched. The CDR3 runs 16 residues. Germline CDR1 is GTSNPN and CDR2 is SVGIG (reference sequence). CDR3 nucleotide sequence: TGTGCCTGGAGTGGGGGACTAGCCTCTCCTAGGGGAGAGCAGTTCTTC. Protein: CAWSGGLASPRGEQFF.

This clone has only one observation. This chain connects TRBV5-5 to TRBJ2-2; D not resolved. CDR1 SGHKS and CDR2 YYEKEE come from the germline V gene (reference sequence). The V and J ends lost 3 bases and 2 bases respectively, with 14 bases between them. The CDR3 runs to 16 residues. CDR3 sequence: CASSSGPTSNTGELFF. DNA of the CDR3: TGTGCCAGCAGCTCTGGGCCGACTTCCAACACCGGGGAGCTGTTTTTT. Drawing the rest from reference TRBV5-5 and TRBJ2-2, the complete variable domain is DAGVTQSPTHLIKTRGQQVTLRCSPISGHKSVSWYQQVLGQGPQFIFQYYEKEERGRGNFPDRFSARQFPNYSSELNVNALLLGDSALYLCASSSGPTSNTGELFFGEGSRLTVL.

The chain has TRBV28 and TRBJ2-2; D gene ambiguous. CDR3 length equals 14 residues. The V gene's germline CDR1 is MDHEN and CDR2 SYDVKM. Trimming left V 7 bases short and J 4 bases short, with 13 bases between. The CDR3: CASTTVFSTGELFF. CDR3 bases: TGTGCCAGCACCACTGTTTTTAGCACCGGGGAGCTGTTTTTT.

This chain connects TRBV28 to TRBJ1-5; D is ambiguous. The V end was cut by 7 bases, the J end by 7 bases, with 20 bases between. From germline, CDR1 is MDHEN and CDR2 SYDVKM. The CDR3 sequence is 15 residues long. DNA for the CDR3: TGTGCCAGCACCCCCTTAGATAGGTTGGGACAGCCCCAGCATTTT. Translated: CASTPLDRLGQPQHF.

This clone was recorded once. The rearrangement joins TRBV28 to TRBJ1-5; a possible D gene is TRBD1 (5 bases). Deletions cut 6 bases from V and 5 bases from J, with 20 bases between. The germline gives CDR1 MDHEN, CDR2 SYDVKM. The CDR3 totals 16 residues. CDR3 DNA: TGTGCCAGCAGACGTACTCCGGGACTTAATCATCAGCCCCAGCATTTT. Amino acid sequence: CASRRTPGLNHQPQHF. Together with reference TRBV28 and TRBJ1-5, the CDR3 gives the full variable domain: DVKVTQSSRYLVKRTGEKVFLECVQDMDHENMFWYRQDPGLGLRLIYFSYDVKMKEKGDIPEGYSVSREKKERFSLILESASTNQTSMYLCASRRTPGLNHQPQHFGDGTRLSIL.

The chain is built from TRBV7-9 and TRBJ2-2; tentatively, D is TRBD2 (7 bases). The CDR3 has 17 amino acids. The germline gives CDR1 SEHNR, CDR2 FQNEAQ (reference sequence). V was cut by 0 bases and J by 2 bases, with 13 bases left in between. The CDR3 DNA reads TGTGCCAGCAGCTTAGCGCTGGGGGGGCGTAACACCGGGGAGCTGTTTTTT. This sequence encodes CASSLALGGRNTGELFF.

J is TRBJ2-5 and V is TRBV5-4; TRBD2 agrees at 8 bases. The CDR3 totals 15 residues. Germline CDR1 is SGHNT and CDR2 is YYREEE (reference sequence). J was trimmed by 11 bases and V by 4 bases; bases with no gene match: 16. The CDR3 nucleotides read TGTGCCAGCAGCCACACGGATATAGCGGGGTTTGAGCAGTACTTC. Translating gives CASSHTDIAGFEQYF.

The chain carries TRBV6-5 and TRBJ2-7; D ambiguous. The V gene lost 4 bases and the J gene lost 3 bases, with 7 bases spanning the gap. CDR1 is MNHEY, CDR2 SVGAGI, per germline. The CDR3 runs 12 residues. As DNA, the CDR3 is TGTGCCAGCAGTTCCTCGAACTACGAGCAGTACTTC. This gives the protein CASSSSNYEQYF.

The genes are TRBV15 and TRBJ2-7; D gene unclear. Germline lookup yields CDR1 LNHNV and CDR2 YYDKDF (reference sequence). CDR3 length: 14 residues. V dropped 0 bases and J dropped 1 base, with 7 bases sitting between them. The CDR3 coding sequence is TGTGCCACCAGCAGAGATGTGGAATCCTACGAGCAGTACTTC. The encoded protein is CATSRDVESYEQYF.

CDR3 sequence (DNA): TGTGCCAGCAGTCCTCACAATCAGCCCCAGCATTTT. This sequence encodes CASSPHNQPQHF. The chain recombines TRBV27 with TRBJ1-5; D call uncertain. Trimming took off 5 bases at V and 3 bases at J, with 5 bases between the two ends. The CDR3 sequence is 12 residues long. Per the germline V gene, CDR1 is MNHEY and CDR2 is SMNVEV (reference sequence).

This clone was seen a few times. The V gene is TRBV5-1, the J gene TRBJ1-5; D uncertain. V lost 1 base, J lost 0 bases, and 8 bases lay in between. The CDR3 sequence is 15 residues long. Per germline, CDR1 SGHRS and CDR2 YFSETQ. CDR3 region: CASSLHGYSNQPQHF. Written as DNA, the CDR3 is TGCGCCAGCAGCTTGCACGGCTATAGCAATCAGCCCCAGCATTTT.

The chain is built from TRBV7-2 and TRBJ1-1; no clear D gene. Per germline, CDR1 SGHTA and CDR2 FQGNSA. The CDR3 runs 13 residues. V was cut by 6 bases and J by 0 bases, with 8 bases left in between. DNA for the CDR3: TGTGCCAGCAGGCCGAATCTGAACACTGAAGCTTTCTTT. Translated: CASRPNLNTEAFF.

Worth noting for this clone: A far larger clone is one nucleotide away, so this likely arose from a read error. Other DNA sequences in the same sample also yield this CDR3. This chain connects TRBV25-1 to TRBJ1-1; 7 bases agree with TRBD1. V lost 3 bases, J lost 3 bases, and 4 bases stayed unmatched. The germline V gene has CDR1 MGHDK and CDR2 SYGVNS. The CDR3 contains 14 residues. CDR3 coding DNA: TGTGCCAGCAGTGATTTACAGGGGTACACTGAAGCTTTCTTT. It specifies CASSDLQGYTEAFF.

This clone showed up just once. The rearrangement links TRBV7-9 to TRBJ2-2, with 8 bases fitting TRBD2. CDR3 length equals 15 residues. In germline, CDR1 is SEHNR, CDR2 FQNEAQ (reference sequence). The junction had 7 bases not matched to a gene; V was cut back by 3 bases and J by 7 bases. The CDR3 sequence is CASSFSGSGVGELFF. The CDR3, as DNA: TGTGCCAGCAGCTTCAGCGGGAGCGGGGTCGGGGAGCTGTTTTTT.

This clone appeared a few times. The gene calls are TRBV7-9 and TRBJ2-7; TRBD2 agrees at 10 bases. The CDR3 is 15 amino acids. Trimming cost V 5 bases and J 2 bases; bases outside gene matches: 6. Germline V gene data show CDR1 as SEHNR and CDR2 as FQNEAQ (reference sequence). The CDR3 sequence: CASSIGLAETYEQYF. CDR3 nucleotides: TGTGCCAGCAGCATAGGACTAGCGGAAACCTACGAGCAGTACTTC.

The chain combines TRBV10-3 with TRBJ2-7; D gene ambiguous. The CDR3 extends over 8 amino acids. Trimming left V 10 bases short and J 5 bases short, with 3 bases between. CDR1 and CDR2 from the germline V gene are ENHRY and SYGVKD. The CDR3 sequence is CARDEQYF. CDR3 bases: TGTGCCAGGGACGAGCAGTACTTC.

In this sample, this clone turned up once. The J gene is TRBJ2-7, the V gene TRBV6-1, with TRBD2 matching 11 bases. V trimming: 3 bases; J trimming: 2 bases; junction bases outside the gene matches: 3. The CDR3 is 15 amino acids. Per the germline V gene, CDR1 is MNHNS and CDR2 is SASEGT. This chain's CDR3 is CASSEGLAATYEQYF. CDR3 DNA: TGTGCCAGCAGTGAGGGACTAGCGGCGACCTACGAGCAGTACTTC.

The rearrangement links TRBV6-5 to TRBJ2-2, with D possibly TRBD2 on 5 matching bases. There are 14 residues in the CDR3. Trimming cost V 7 bases and J 5 bases, with 14 bases left between them. CDR1 and CDR2 (germline): MNHEY, SVGAGI. CDR3 loop: CASTRPGRTGELFF. The CDR3, as DNA: TGTGCCAGCACGCGCCCGGGAAGAACCGGGGAGCTGTTTTTT.

The chain joins TRBV19 to TRBJ2-3; TRBD2 agrees at 8 bases. The CDR3 is 16 amino acids. J was trimmed by 4 bases and V by 6 bases; bases with no gene match: 12. CDR1 LNHDA and CDR2 SQIVND come from the germline V gene (reference sequence). Here the CDR3 reads CASRTRAGGWPDTQYF. The CDR3 DNA is TGTGCCAGTAGGACGCGGGCGGGAGGTTGGCCAGATACGCAGTATTTT.

J is TRBJ2-2 and V is TRBV4-1, with 9 bases lining up with TRBD2. CDR3 size: 16 residues. Germline V gene sequence: CDR1 MGHRA, CDR2 YSYEKL. Trimming removed 1 base from V and 8 bases from J; junction bases left unmatched: 8. Here the CDR3 reads CASSQVRASGEGELFF. DNA of the CDR3: TGCGCCAGCAGCCAAGTGAGGGCTAGCGGGGAAGGGGAGCTGTTTTTT.